Here is one TCR beta chain with its context. Its cognate antigen is unknown. This specimen belongs to a study of cytomegalovirus exposure and HLA in healthy donors. The study ran its PCR with 60 Vbeta and 13 Jbeta primers. This table comes from immunoSEQ multiplex PCR, and its TCRdb copy is limited to in-frame clones, with some not included. This table holds about 170,000 clones. The study, taken as a whole, reports: In a later analysis, roughly 17,000 TCR beta sequences were associated with HLA alleles at 0.05 false discovery rate. TCR beta chains associated with HLA were, in a later analysis, more clonally expanded than equally common others. Many donors carried some public TCRs, although rarity characterized most TCR sequences.

V lost 5 bases and J lost 7; bases outside the gene matches: 2. Germline CDR1 SEHNR, CDR2 FQNEAQ (reference sequence). The CDR3 is 13 amino acids. What was sequenced was PBMCs. The clonotype comes from a woman aged 18-29 years in good health and CMV-seropositive. This chain uses TRBV7-9 with TRBJ1-4; 9 bases are a match to TRBD1. The CDR3 nucleotides read TGTGCCAGCAGCGGACAGGGGATTGAAAAACTGTTTTTT. Translation: CASSGQGIEKLFF.